Below, one TCR beta chain is given with its context. These data originate in a study of shared clonotypes between healthy human individuals. The CDR3 consists of 15 residues. Trimming removed 3 bases at V and 5 bases at J, with 16 bases between. Germline CDR1 and CDR2: MDHEN and SYDVKM. Clones were sequenced by immunoSEQ multiplex PCR, and TCRdb holds only the in-frame ones, with some missing. The top ten hold 0.9% to 1.4% of the sample, which has millions of clones, 85% to 95% seen once. Naive CD8 isolation took CD45RO-negative cells positively selected for CCR7 and excluded terminally differentiated effector memory CD45RA+ cells.

The rearrangement links TRBV28 to TRBJ1-1; D perhaps matches TRBD1 (6 bases). The sequenced material came from naive CD8+ T cells sorted from blood. The TCR was taken from a man younger than 35 in good health. Here the CDR3 DNA reads TGTGCCAGCAGTTTTCATCGGGGGGCTCGTACTGAAGCTTTCTTT. It yields the protein CASSFHRGARTEAFF.